Shown below are 27 T cell receptor beta chains from a single sample sequenced in a study of T cells in Graves' hyperthyroidism and ophthalmopathy. From RNA transcripts, TCR beta CDR3 regions were amplified. A first-round RT-PCR of the TCR CDR3 used the HTBI primer set. TCRdb recomputed calls from the multiplex PCR reads with MiXCR, one row per CDR3 protein. Of about 380,000 distinct CDR3 sequences in the sample, about 14% were seen once. Sequencing was carried out using blood. These receptors originate from a woman aged 60-70 years with Graves' hyperthyroidism.

This clonotype came up once. A much larger clone is a single base away; this may be a read error. Here the CDR3 omits its conserved ending phenylalanine or tryptophan, so a read error is the likely source. The V gene is TRBV19, the J gene TRBJ2-1; D gene unclear. The CDR3 is 16 amino acids. Germline V lookup: CDR1 LNHDA, CDR2 SQIVND (reference sequence). Trimming left V 5 bases short and J 2 bases short, with 16 bases between. The CDR3 DNA reads as TGTGCCAGTAGTGCCTCGCGGTCGATGCCCTACAATGAGCAGTTCCTC. This gives the protein CASSASRSMPYNEQFL.

This clonotype was seen many times. The chain couples TRBV3-1 to TRBJ2-5, with no clear D. This CDR3 is built from 10 residues. CDR1 LGHDT and CDR2 YNNKEL come from the germline V gene (reference sequence). Deletions cut 0 bases from V and 7 bases from J, with 0 bases between. CDR3 sequence: CASSQETQYF. DNA of the CDR3: TGTGCCAGCAGCCAAGAGACCCAGTACTTC.

This clonotype was seen at least ten times. J is TRBJ2-7 and V is TRBV10-3; D is ambiguous. Trimming pared 3 bases from V and 0 bases from J, leaving 12 bases between. The CDR3 is 15 amino acids. The germline CDR1 and CDR2 sequences are ENHRY and SYGVKD. The DNA for the CDR3 is TGTGCCATCAGTGATTTAGTCCTTACCTCCTACGAGCAGTACTTC. It yields the protein CAISDLVLTSYEQYF.

In this sample, this clonotype turned up many times. The chain is built from TRBV20-1 and TRBJ2-3; D is perhaps TRBD1 or TRBD2 (5 bases each). The V end lost 4 bases, the J end lost 5 bases, and 19 bases lay between the germline ends. This CDR3 spans 15 amino acids. Germline lookup yields CDR1 DFQATT and CDR2 SNEGSKA (reference sequence). Here the CDR3 DNA reads TGCAGTGCTATGATATTCTGGGGACGTTTAGATACGCAGTATTTT. Translating it yields CSAMIFWGRLDTQYF.

The J gene is TRBJ2-7, the V gene TRBV7-9; D is uncertain. V shed 3 bases and J shed 6 bases, with 6 bases lying between them. Germline loops: CDR1 SEHNR, CDR2 FQNEAQ (reference sequence). The CDR3 totals 11 residues. Written as DNA, the CDR3 is TGTGCCAGCAGCTTTGGCCGCGAGCAGTACTTC. This codes for CASSFGREQYF.

The rearrangement uses TRBV29-1 and TRBJ2-1; 9 bases are a match to TRBD1. The V segment lost 3 bases and the J segment 0 bases; nucleotides outside the gene matches: 6. The CDR3 consists of 16 residues. Germline V gene lookup returns CDR1 SQVTM and CDR2 ANQGSEA. The CDR3 nucleotides read TGCAGCGTTGACCCCCCACAGGGGGCCTCCTACAATGAGCAGTTCTTC. Translated, it gives CSVDPPQGASYNEQFF.

Many counts were recorded for this clonotype. V gene TRBV11-3 combines with J gene TRBJ1-2; D is ambiguous. There are 13 residues in the CDR3. Trimming left V 1 base short and J 2 bases short, with 5 bases between. Germline V lookup: CDR1 SGHNT, CDR2 YENEEA. CDR3 nucleotide sequence: TGTGCCAGCAGCTTAGGCCGCAACTATGGCTACACCTTC. Residues: CASSLGRNYGYTF.

The table lists this clonotype with a few counts. CDR3: CASSPPRGIGVSAYEQYF. The CDR3 nucleotides are TGTGCCAGCTCACCTCCTCGTGGGATTGGGGTCTCAGCCTACGAGCAGTACTTC. The rearrangement joins TRBV18 to TRBJ2-7; D is uncertain. The CDR3 has 18 amino acids. Germline CDR1 and CDR2: KGHSH and LQKENI. The V gene lost 3 bases and the J gene lost 2 bases, with 23 bases spanning the gap.

This clonotype was counted many times. The chain combines TRBV5-1 with TRBJ2-3; the D gene is possibly TRBD1 (7 bases). Germline V gene lookup returns CDR1 SGHRS and CDR2 YFSETQ. Trimming shortened V by 10 bases and J by 0 bases, and 15 bases separated the two germline ends. The CDR3 consists of 14 residues. CDR3 bases: TGCGCCTCGAGGGGGCTAGCGAGCACAGATACGCAGTATTTT. Its translation: CASRGLASTDTQYF.

The gene calls are TRBV10-3 and TRBJ1-3; tentative D call: TRBD1 (6 bases). This CDR3 comprises 18 residues. The germline V gene encodes CDR1 ENHRY and CDR2 SYGVKD. Trimming pared 4 bases from V and 0 bases from J, leaving 19 bases between. The DNA of the CDR3 is TGTGCCATCAGTGCAGGGCTCAGGGGTAGCCTCTCTGGAAACACCATATATTTT. Protein sequence: CAISAGLRGSLSGNTIYF.

This clonotype was counted only a few times. The chain couples TRBV9 to TRBJ2-7; D unclear. The germline V gene has CDR1 SGDLS and CDR2 YYNGEE. The CDR3 is 14 residues long. The ends were cut back, 0 bases at V and 3 bases at J, with 10 bases in the middle. CDR3 protein: CASSVGPANYEQYF. The CDR3, as DNA: TGTGCCAGCAGCGTAGGTCCAGCAAACTACGAGCAGTACTTC.

This clonotype has just a few counts. The gene calls are TRBV12-5 and TRBJ2-2; D perhaps matches TRBD1 (6 bases). The V gene lost 6 bases and the J gene lost 6 bases, with 11 bases spanning the gap. The V gene's germline CDR1 is LGHNT and CDR2 FRNRAP. The CDR3 length is 13 residues. The CDR3 coding sequence is TGTGCTAGTGGCGGTACAGGGTCCGGGGAGCTGTTTTTT. Protein: CASGGTGSGELFF.

The J gene is TRBJ1-2, the V gene TRBV9; D is ambiguous. The CDR3 covers 13 residues. Germline V gene sequence: CDR1 SGDLS, CDR2 YYNGEE. The V end was cut by 0 bases, the J end by 4 bases, with 7 bases between. The CDR3 is CASSVAGFYGYTF. Here the CDR3 DNA reads TGTGCCAGCAGCGTAGCGGGCTTCTATGGCTACACCTTC.

In its sample, this clonotype was seen many times. CDR3 residues: CASSQVPGYGYTF. The CDR3 nucleotides read TGTGCCAGCAGCCAAGTACCGGGCTATGGCTACACCTTC. This chain connects TRBV3-1 to TRBJ1-2; D ambiguous. V dropped 1 base and J dropped 4 bases, with 7 bases sitting between them. Germline CDR1 is LGHDT and CDR2 is YNNKEL (reference sequence). The CDR3 totals 13 residues.

The chain joins TRBV6-2 or TRBV6-3 to TRBJ1-1; D might be TRBD1 (5 bases). V was pared by 1 base and J by 3 bases, with 9 bases between. Looked up from germline, CDR1 is MNHEY and CDR2 is SVGEGT. The CDR3 runs to 14 residues. CDR3 sequence (DNA): TGTGCCAGCAGTTACTTCGGGGGGGACACTGAAGCTTTCTTT. It translates to CASSYFGGDTEAFF.

This rearrangement joins TRBV15 to TRBJ2-5; 13 positions agree with TRBD2. Unmatched junction bases numbered 3, after V lost 2 bases and J lost 3 bases. The germline V gene encodes CDR1 LNHNV and CDR2 YYDKDF (reference sequence). The CDR3 loop spans 16 amino acids. The CDR3, as DNA: TGTGCCACCAGCAGAACAACTAGCGGGAGGGAAGAGACCCAGTACTTC. Its translation is CATSRTTSGREETQYF.

There are many counts of this clonotype. V usage is TRBV11-3 and J usage is TRBJ1-1; D is perhaps TRBD1 (6 bases). The germline V and J ends were trimmed by 4 bases and 2 bases, with 20 bases remaining between them. The CDR3 contains 17 residues. Germline CDR1 reads SGHNT; CDR2 reads YENEEA. The CDR3 loop reads CASSSYPTGPNNTEAFF. CDR3 DNA: TGTGCCAGCAGCTCGTATCCGACAGGACCCAATAACACTGAAGCTTTCTTT.

This clonotype was seen at least ten times. V usage is TRBV24-1 and J usage is TRBJ2-1, with 8 bases matching TRBD2. The CDR3 consists of 16 residues. With V trimmed by 2 bases and J by 4 bases, 6 bases remained unmatched. CDR1 and CDR2 from the germline V gene are KGHDR and SFDVKD. This CDR3 is CATSDSGTSKYNEQFF. CDR3 DNA: TGTGCCACCAGTGATTCCGGGACTAGTAAATACAATGAGCAGTTCTTC.

The CDR3 nucleotides read TGTGCCAGTAGTATTAAGGGGTTGGGGAATGAGCAGTTCTTC. Protein sequence: CASSIKGLGNEQFF. V and J are TRBV19 and TRBJ2-1; maybe TRBD1 (5 bases). Germline V gene lookup returns CDR1 LNHDA and CDR2 SQIVND (reference sequence). V shed 3 bases and J shed 7 bases, with 13 bases lying between them. CDR3 length: 14 amino acids.

Here the CDR3 reads CASTRTGTGRSSGSRHEQFF. The DNA of the CDR3 is TGTGCCAGCACTCGTACCGGGACAGGGCGATCTAGCGGGAGCAGGCATGAGCAGTTCTTC. The chain carries TRBV2 and TRBJ2-1, with D perhaps TRBD2 (10 bases). V was cut by 7 bases and J by 8 bases, with 36 bases left in between. The germline gives CDR1 SNHLY, CDR2 FYNNEI. The CDR3 extends over 20 amino acids.

The table lists this clonotype with many counts. For the CDR3, the DNA is TGTGCTAGTGGTTTGGGAGACGGGAGACAGTCAGATACGCAGTATTTT. It specifies CASGLGDGRQSDTQYF. This chain joins TRBV12-5 and TRBJ2-3; D is perhaps TRBD2 (6 bases). Trimming left V 1 base short and J 4 bases short, with 15 bases between. Germline loops: CDR1 LGHNT, CDR2 FRNRAP. The CDR3 runs 16 residues. Together with reference TRBV12-5 and TRBJ2-3, the CDR3 gives the full variable domain: DARVTQTPRHKVTEMGQEVTMRCQPILGHNTVFWYRQTMMQGLELLAYFRNRAPLDDSGMPKDRFSAEMPDATLATLKIQPSEPRDSAVYFCASGLGDGRQSDTQYFGPGTRLTVL.

This clonotype has a count of ten or more. J is TRBJ1-4 and V is TRBV5-1; D unresolved. Trimming shortened V by 0 bases and J by 4 bases, and 7 bases separated the two germline ends. Per the germline V gene, CDR1 is SGHRS and CDR2 is YFSETQ. The CDR3 runs 14 residues. The CDR3: CASSLDVRNEKLFF. The DNA of the CDR3 is TGCGCCAGCAGCTTGGATGTCCGTAATGAAAAACTGTTTTTT.

This clonotype was observed a handful of times. The chain carries TRBV25-1 and TRBJ2-5; the match to TRBD1 covers 8 bases. The V gene's germline CDR1 is MGHDK and CDR2 SYGVNS. The CDR3 covers 15 residues. Unmatched junction bases numbered 11, after V lost 7 bases and J lost 4 bases. This chain's CDR3 is CASTRLGTGGETQYF. In nucleotides, the CDR3 is TGTGCCAGCACCCGACTTGGTACAGGGGGAGAGACCCAGTACTTC.

The V call is TRBV3-1, the J call TRBJ2-5, with 10 bases identical to TRBD1. Unmatched junction bases numbered 5, after V lost 3 bases and J lost 4 bases. This CDR3 has 15 residues. CDR1 and CDR2 from the germline V gene are LGHDT and YNNKEL (reference sequence). CDR3: CASSHGQGGGETQYF. CDR3 nucleotide sequence: TGTGCCAGCAGCCACGGACAGGGGGGTGGAGAGACCCAGTACTTC.

This clonotype was recorded at least ten times. A junction end diverges from the germline sequence, so it may reflect a read error. The gene calls are TRBV3-1 and TRBJ2-7; D is perhaps TRBD2 (6 bases). The CDR3 runs to 15 residues. Germline CDR1 reads LGHDT; CDR2 reads YNNKEL (reference sequence). The DNA of the CDR3 is TGTGCCAGCAGCCAAGATAGGGGACTTACCTACGGGCAGTACTTC. Its translation is CASSQDRGLTYGQYF.

In this sample, this clonotype turned up once. CDR3 loop: CASSLGGDYSPLHF. The CDR3 DNA sequence: TGTGCCAGCAGCTTAGGAGGGGATTATTCACCCCTCCACTTT. The J gene is TRBJ1-6, the V gene TRBV7-6; D might be TRBD1 (5 bases). V shed 1 base and J shed 8 bases, with 9 bases lying between them. CDR1 and CDR2 (germline): SGHVS, FNYEAQ. The CDR3 is 14 residues long. Together with reference TRBV7-6 and TRBJ1-6, the CDR3 gives the full variable domain: GAGVSQSPRYKVTKRGQDVALRCDPISGHVSLYWYRQALGQGPEFLTYFNYEAQQDKSGLPNDRFSAERPEGSISTLTIQRTEQRDSAMYRCASSLGGDYSPLHFGNGTRLTVT.

This clonotype was detected many times. The chain employs TRBV10-3 and TRBJ2-5, with 9 nucleotides matching TRBD1. V gave up 10 bases and J gave up 4 bases; unmatched junction bases: 10. CDR1 and CDR2 from the germline V gene are ENHRY and SYGVKD. This CDR3 is built from 14 residues. CDR3 protein: CATWDRAIRETQYF. The CDR3 DNA reads as TGTGCCACCTGGGACAGGGCGATCCGAGAGACCCAGTACTTC.